The 25 T cell receptor beta chains reported below all come from one sample, sequenced in a study of regulatory T cells in long-lasting Graves disease. Time point of the sample: newly diagnosed GD, antithyroid drugs for less than 3 months. From RNA extracted from PBMCs, the TCR library was made. Construction of the TCR beta libraries employed iRepertoire HTBI primers in conjunction with Arm-PCR of CDR3 regions. TCRdb re-derived calls from the multiplex PCR reads in MiXCR, one entry per CDR3 protein. The table lists 400,000 to 500,000 distinct CDR3 sequences, approximately 14% of them singletons. The same data also contributed to another study, on T cells in Graves' hyperthyroidism and ophthalmopathy.

Sample: peripheral blood mononuclear cells (PBMCs), taken at new diagnosis, from a patient treated with antithyroid drugs. Source of these receptors: a woman aged 45 to 65 with Graves disease.

Concerning this clonotype itself: At one boundary the junction diverges from the germline segment, which might be a read error. This rearrangement joins TRBV20-1 to TRBJ2-3; D not certain. Germline V gene lookup returns CDR1 DFQATT and CDR2 SNEGSKA (reference sequence). The CDR3 has 13 amino acids. The CDR3 DNA is TGCAGTGCTAGAGAGCTATGTCACAGATACGCAGTATTT. This codes for CSARELCHRYAVF.

Comment on this clonotype: The junction does not match germline at one end; this may be a read error. The genes are TRBV5-1 and TRBJ2-3; TRBD2 aligns across 13 bases. There are 18 residues in the CDR3. Germline V lookup: CDR1 SGHRS, CDR2 YFSETQ. Here the CDR3 DNA reads TGTGCCAGCAGTCCAGGACTAGCGGGGGACAACCGGATAGATACGCAGTATTTT. It codes for CASSPGLAGDNRIDTQYF.

This rearrangement joins TRBV25-1 to TRBJ2-5, with TRBD2 identical over 9 bases. Trimming at V came to 3 bases and at J to 1 base, leaving 3 bases not matched to a gene. Germline values: CDR1 MGHDK, CDR2 SYGVNS. CDR3 length: 15 amino acids. The CDR3: CASSDAGGPQETQYF. DNA of the CDR3: TGTGCCAGCAGTGACGCGGGAGGGCCCCAAGAGACCCAGTACTTC.

The gene calls are TRBV5-4 and TRBJ2-1; the D gene is possibly TRBD2 (6 bases). Trimming removed 5 bases from V and 4 bases from J, with 16 bases in between. This CDR3 is built from 15 residues. From germline, CDR1 is SGHNT and CDR2 YYREEE (reference sequence). The DNA of the CDR3 is TGTGCCAGCAGTTCTCGGGGGACGGAGTACAATGAGCAGTTCTTC. It specifies CASSSRGTEYNEQFF.

This clonotype was seen ten or more times. This rearrangement joins TRBV20-1 to TRBJ2-4; D perhaps matches TRBD2 (5 bases). The CDR3 is 16 residues long. Germline V gene lookup returns CDR1 DFQATT and CDR2 SNEGSKA (reference sequence). V lost 2 bases to trimming and J lost 0 bases, with 14 bases between them. DNA of the CDR3: TGCAGTGCTAGACGCGGAGGCGATATAGCCAAAAACATTCAGTACTTC. It encodes CSARRGGDIAKNIQYF.

The genes are TRBV7-9 and TRBJ2-2, with 12 nucleotides matching TRBD2. The ends lost 6 bases at V and 4 bases at J; junction bases unmatched: 3. CDR1 is SEHNR, CDR2 FQNEAQ, per germline (reference sequence). The CDR3 consists of 15 residues. This CDR3 reads CASSRTSGATGELFF. As DNA, the CDR3 is TGTGCCAGCAGTAGGACTAGCGGGGCCACCGGGGAGCTGTTTTTT.

This clonotype was detected a few times. The chain has TRBV18 and TRBJ2-1; perhaps TRBD1 as D (6 bases). CDR3 length: 16 amino acids. V shed 0 bases and J shed 4 bases, with 13 bases lying between them. Germline values: CDR1 KGHSH, CDR2 LQKENI. CDR3 loop: CASSPPSGGNYNEQFF. Written as DNA, the CDR3 is TGTGCCAGCTCACCACCATCTGGGGGCAATTACAATGAGCAGTTCTTC. Using reference TRBV18 and TRBJ2-1 for the parts outside the CDR3, the full variable domain is NAGVMQNPRHLVRRRGQEARLRCSPMKGHSHVYWYRQLPEEGLKFMVYLQKENIIDESGMPKERFSAEFPKEGPSILRIQQVVRGDSAAYFCASSPPSGGNYNEQFFGPGTRLTVL.

This clonotype was detected many times. This chain uses TRBV30 with TRBJ1-2, with D possibly matching TRBD1 (5 bases). This CDR3 is built from 13 residues. Trimming cost V 0 bases and J 8 bases, with 13 bases left between them. Per germline, CDR1 GTSNPN and CDR2 SVGIG (reference sequence). The CDR3 DNA sequence: TGTGCCTGGAGTGTCCTACGGGGGATGGGCTACACCTTC. Residues: CAWSVLRGMGYTF.

The gene calls are TRBV6-2 or TRBV6-3 and TRBJ1-3; D is undetermined. The length of the CDR3 is 14 residues. Looked up from germline, CDR1 is MNHEY and CDR2 is SVGEGT. Trimming took off 0 bases at V and 7 bases at J, with 10 bases between the two ends. In nucleotides, the CDR3 is TGTGCCAGCAGTTACTCGAGAAACGCTAACACCATATATTTT. Protein: CASSYSRNANTIYF.

This clonotype came up a few times. This chain connects TRBV6-1 to TRBJ2-2; D tentatively fits TRBD1 or TRBD2 (5 bases each). V lost 3 bases, J lost 4 bases, and 12 bases lay in between. CDR3 length: 15 amino acids. CDR1 MNHNS and CDR2 SASEGT come from the germline V gene. DNA for the CDR3: TGTGCCAGCAGTGACAATACTGGGGGCACCGGGGAGCTGTTTTTT. Translating gives CASSDNTGGTGELFF.

This clonotype appeared many times. The V and J genes are TRBV28 and TRBJ2-6, with unresolved D. V dropped 4 bases and J dropped 5 bases, with 12 bases sitting between them. This CDR3 region has 15 residues. Germline V gene sequence: CDR1 MDHEN, CDR2 SYDVKM. The CDR3 DNA is TGTGCCAGCAGTTCCAACCCCCCTTGGGCCAACGTCCTGACTTTC. Amino acids: CASSSNPPWANVLTF.

In DNA, the CDR3 is TGCGCCAGCAGCCCCGGGGCAGGGGGAGAGACCCAGTACTTC. Amino acids: CASSPGAGGETQYF. The chain has TRBV4-1 and TRBJ2-5; 7 positions match TRBD1. Germline V gene data show CDR1 as MGHRA and CDR2 as YSYEKL. The CDR3 consists of 14 residues. The J segment lost 4 bases and the V segment lost 4 bases, leaving 6 bases of the junction unmatched.

The chain links TRBV6-5 to TRBJ2-7; tentatively, D is TRBD2 (5 bases). The CDR3 is made up of 15 amino acids. Germline lookup yields CDR1 MNHEY and CDR2 SVGAGI. Trimming left V 0 bases short and J 7 bases short, with 16 bases between. This chain's CDR3 is CASSYSGMDGEEQYF. The DNA of the CDR3 is TGTGCCAGCAGTTACTCGGGTATGGACGGGGAGGAGCAGTACTTC.

This clonotype was recorded at least ten times. This rearrangement joins TRBV5-8 to TRBJ1-2; D not resolved. The germline gives CDR1 SGHTS, CDR2 YDEGEE. The V end lost 0 bases, the J end lost 2 bases, and 8 bases lay between the germline ends. The CDR3 spans 14 residues. The CDR3 protein is CASSLEQANYGYTF. CDR3 sequence (DNA): TGTGCCAGCAGCTTGGAGCAGGCCAACTATGGCTACACCTTC. The whole variable domain, remainder taken from reference TRBV5-8 and TRBJ1-2, is EAGVTQSPTHLIKTRGQQATLRCSPISGHTSVYWYQQALGLGLQFLLWYDEGEERNRGNFPPRFSGRQFPNYSSELNVNALELEDSALYLCASSLEQANYGYTFGSGTRLTVV.

The V and J genes are TRBV9 and TRBJ2-1, with 8 bases matching TRBD2. The ends lost 0 bases at V and 4 bases at J; junction bases unmatched: 3. This CDR3 is 15 amino acids long. Germline values: CDR1 SGDLS, CDR2 YYNGEE. The CDR3 protein is CASSVGGGRYNEQFF. CDR3 DNA sequence: TGTGCCAGCAGCGTAGGGGGCGGGAGGTACAATGAGCAGTTCTTC.

This chain connects TRBV20-1 to TRBJ1-1; the match to TRBD1 covers 7 bases. The CDR3 contains 14 residues. The J segment lost 2 bases and the V segment lost 5 bases, leaving 8 bases of the junction unmatched. Germline loops: CDR1 DFQATT, CDR2 SNEGSKA (reference sequence). The CDR3 coding sequence is TGCAGTGCTCCCAGGGGGGGGGGTAACACTGAAGCTTTCTTT. As protein: CSAPRGGGNTEAFF.

This clonotype was recorded at least ten times. This rearrangement joins TRBV2 to TRBJ2-5; 7 bases are shared with TRBD1. The germline V gene has CDR1 SNHLY and CDR2 FYNNEI. This CDR3 is 14 amino acids long. J was trimmed by 4 bases and V by 5 bases; bases with no gene match: 7. This CDR3 reads CASSTTGIVETQYF. CDR3 sequence (DNA): TGTGCCAGCAGTACGACAGGGATCGTAGAGACCCAGTACTTC.

The table lists this clonotype with many counts. The chain carries TRBV30 and TRBJ2-1; D is unresolved. This CDR3 is 12 amino acids long. The germline CDR1 and CDR2 sequences are GTSNPN and SVGIG (reference sequence). V was pared by 2 bases and J by 5 bases, with 7 bases between. This chain's CDR3 is CAWSSLNNEQFF. For the CDR3, the DNA is TGTGCCTGGAGTAGTCTGAACAATGAGCAGTTCTTC. The full variable domain, with the rest looked up from reference TRBV30 and TRBJ2-1, is SQTIHQWPATLVQPVGSPLSLECTVEGTSNPNLYWYRQAAGRGLQLLFYSVGIGQISSEVPQNLSASRPQDRQFILSSKKLLLSDSGFYLCAWSSLNNEQFFGPGTRLTVL.

This clonotype was seen repeatedly, ten times or more. The chain employs TRBV6-5 and TRBJ2-4; 9 nucleotides agree with TRBD1. Germline V gives CDR1 MNHEY, CDR2 SVGAGI. This CDR3 is 15 amino acids long. V lost 4 bases to trimming and J lost 8 bases; unmatched junction nucleotides: 9. The CDR3 here is CASSSEQGAGDIQYF. CDR3 DNA: TGTGCCAGCAGTTCAGAACAGGGGGCAGGAGACATTCAGTACTTC.

This clonotype was recorded at least ten times. The rearrangement links TRBV12-3 or TRBV12-4 to TRBJ2-5; possibly TRBD1 or TRBD2 for D (5 bases each). This CDR3 has 13 residues. The ends were cut back, 8 bases at V and 2 bases at J, with 12 bases in the middle. Here the CDR3 reads CASQLGTQETQYF. The CDR3 DNA reads as TGTGCCAGCCAACTCGGGACGCAAGAGACCCAGTACTTC.

This clonotype was recorded at least ten times. The chain is built from TRBV2 and TRBJ2-5; 7 nucleotides match TRBD1. V lost 3 bases to trimming and J lost 0 bases; unmatched junction nucleotides: 1. The CDR3 totals 14 residues. CDR1 is SNHLY and CDR2 is FYNNEI in the germline V gene. The CDR3 sequence is CASSDTGDQETQYF. The CDR3 bases are TGTGCCAGCAGTGACACAGGGGACCAAGAGACCCAGTACTTC. The full variable domain, with the rest looked up from reference TRBV2 and TRBJ2-5, is EPEVTQTPSHQVTQMGQEVILRCVPISNHLYFYWYRQILGQKVEFLVSFYNNEISEKSEIFDDQFSVERPDGSNFTLKIRSTKLEDSAMYFCASSDTGDQETQYFGPGTRLLVL.

The sample holds a few counts of this clonotype. V is TRBV4-1 and J is TRBJ2-5; no clear D gene. The CDR3 contains 16 residues. The V and J ends lost 0 bases and 4 bases respectively, with 15 bases between them. Germline lookup yields CDR1 MGHRA and CDR2 YSYEKL. This chain's CDR3 is CASSQDRRLKAETQYF. Written as DNA, the CDR3 is TGCGCCAGCAGCCAAGATCGTCGCCTAAAAGCAGAGACCCAGTACTTC.

This clonotype was counted only a few times. The rearrangement uses TRBV7-9 and TRBJ2-7; 12 bases line up with TRBD2. In germline, CDR1 is SEHNR, CDR2 FQNEAQ (reference sequence). With 3 bases clipped from V and 6 bases from J, the junction kept 3 bases outside the gene matches. CDR3 length equals 14 residues. As DNA, the CDR3 is TGTGCCAGCAGCTTGACTAGCGGGAGAGCCGAGCAGTACTTC. This translates into CASSLTSGRAEQYF.

The chain employs TRBV6-1 and TRBJ2-3; D gene ambiguous. The CDR3 runs 11 residues. Germline V gene data show CDR1 as MNHNS and CDR2 as SASEGT. V lost 6 bases, J lost 5 bases, and 6 bases lay in between. DNA for the CDR3: TGTGCCAGCAGGCGGATAGATACGCAGTATTTT. This sequence encodes CASRRIDTQYF.

This clonotype was detected ten times or more. V gene TRBV6-1 combines with J gene TRBJ2-1, with TRBD1 matching 8 bases. This CDR3 spans 15 amino acids. V lost 4 bases and J lost 3; bases outside the gene matches: 5. Germline CDR1 reads MNHNS; CDR2 reads SASEGT. CDR3 DNA: TGTGCCAGCAGTGCAGGGGGCGCCAACTACAATGAGCAGTTCTTC. Amino acid sequence: CASSAGGANYNEQFF.